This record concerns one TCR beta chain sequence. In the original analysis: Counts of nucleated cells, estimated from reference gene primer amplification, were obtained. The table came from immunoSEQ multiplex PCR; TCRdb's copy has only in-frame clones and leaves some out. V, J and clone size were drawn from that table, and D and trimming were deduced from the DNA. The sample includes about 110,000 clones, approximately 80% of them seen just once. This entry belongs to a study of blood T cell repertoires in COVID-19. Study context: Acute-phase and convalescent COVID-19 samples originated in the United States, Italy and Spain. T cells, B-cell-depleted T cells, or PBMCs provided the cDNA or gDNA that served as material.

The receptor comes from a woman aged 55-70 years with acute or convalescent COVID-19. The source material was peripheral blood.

The DNA for the CDR3 is TGTGCCACCTCCCCAGGGAGGGACGAGCAGTACTTC. This gives the protein CATSPGRDEQYF. The rearrangement links TRBV27 to TRBJ2-7; 7 bases map to TRBD2. The CDR3 runs to 12 residues. J lost 5 bases, V lost 10 bases, and 8 bases had no gene match. Germline CDR1 is MNHEY and CDR2 is SMNVEV (reference sequence).